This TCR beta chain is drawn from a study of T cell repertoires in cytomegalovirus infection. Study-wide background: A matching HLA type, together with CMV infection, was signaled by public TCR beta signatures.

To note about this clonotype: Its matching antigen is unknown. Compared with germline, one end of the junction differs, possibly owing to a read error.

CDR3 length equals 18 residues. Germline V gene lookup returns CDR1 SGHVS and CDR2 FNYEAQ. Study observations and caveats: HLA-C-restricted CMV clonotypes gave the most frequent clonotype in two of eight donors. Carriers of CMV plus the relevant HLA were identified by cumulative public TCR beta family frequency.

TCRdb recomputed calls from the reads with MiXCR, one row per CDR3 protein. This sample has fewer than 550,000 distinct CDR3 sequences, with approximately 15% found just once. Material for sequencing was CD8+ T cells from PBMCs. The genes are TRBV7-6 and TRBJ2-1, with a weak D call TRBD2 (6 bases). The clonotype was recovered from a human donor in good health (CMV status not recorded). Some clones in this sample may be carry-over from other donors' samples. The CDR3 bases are TGTGCAAGCAGATTAGCGCGGGGAGTCCGAAGCTCCTACAATGAGCAGTTCTTC. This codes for CASRLARGVRSSYNEQFF.